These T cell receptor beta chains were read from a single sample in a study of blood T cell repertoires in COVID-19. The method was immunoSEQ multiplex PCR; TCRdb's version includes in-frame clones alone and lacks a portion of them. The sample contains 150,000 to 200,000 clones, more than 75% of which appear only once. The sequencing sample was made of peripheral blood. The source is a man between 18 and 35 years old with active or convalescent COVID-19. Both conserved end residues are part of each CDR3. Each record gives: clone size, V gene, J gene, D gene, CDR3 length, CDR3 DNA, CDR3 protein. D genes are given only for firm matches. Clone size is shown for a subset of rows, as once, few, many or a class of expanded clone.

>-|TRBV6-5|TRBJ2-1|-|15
TGTGCCAGCAACCCCACCCGGGGAACCCACAATGAGCAGTTCTTC
CASNPTRGTHNEQFF
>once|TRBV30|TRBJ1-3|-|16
TGTGCCTGGAGGTACAGCCCATGGCAGGGAGGCGACACCATATATTTT
CAWRYSPWQGGDTIYF
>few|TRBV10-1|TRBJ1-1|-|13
TGCGCCAGCTCTTCAGTAACGAACACTGAAGCTTTCTTT
CASSSVTNTEAFF
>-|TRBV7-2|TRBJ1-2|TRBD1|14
TGTGCCAGCAGCCAAGGAGACAGGGATTATGGCTACACCTTC
CASSQGDRDYGYTF
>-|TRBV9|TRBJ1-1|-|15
TGTGCCAGCAGCCCCCGAGGCGGGAAGAACACTGAAGCTTTCTTT
CASSPRGGKNTEAFF
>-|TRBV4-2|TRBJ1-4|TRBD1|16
TGTGCCAGCAGCCAAGACACCAGGGGGCCTAATGAAAAACTGTTTTTT
CASSQDTRGPNEKLFF
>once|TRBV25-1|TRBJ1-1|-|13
TGTGCCAGCAGTGAACTCAGGAACACTGAAGCTTTCTTT
CASSELRNTEAFF
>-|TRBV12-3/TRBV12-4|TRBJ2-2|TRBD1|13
TGTGCCAGCAGATTCACAGGGGCCGGGGAGCTGTTTTTT
CASRFTGAGELFF
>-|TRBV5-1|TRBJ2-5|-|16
TGCGCCAGCAGCTTAGCGCAGGGGGGACTCCAAGAGACCCAGTACTTC
CASSLAQGGLQETQYF
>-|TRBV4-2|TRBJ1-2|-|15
TGTGCCAGCAGCCAAGGATCAGGGGATAACTATGGCTACACCTTC
CASSQGSGDNYGYTF
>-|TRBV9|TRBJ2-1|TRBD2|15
TGTGCCAGCAGCCCAGGCGGGACTAGCGGTGCTGAGCAGTTCTTC
CASSPGGTSGAEQFF
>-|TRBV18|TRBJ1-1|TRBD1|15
TGTGCCAGCTCACCAGAGAGGGGGCAGGGCACTGAAGCTTTCTTT
CASSPERGQGTEAFF
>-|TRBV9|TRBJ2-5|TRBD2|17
TGTGCCAGCAGCGTAGGTGCCAGCGGGAGTAGGTTGGAGACCCAGTACTTC
CASSVGASGSRLETQYF
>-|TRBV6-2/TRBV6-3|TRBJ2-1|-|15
TGTGCCAGCAGTTACTCGGCAGGGCTCTACAATGAGCAGTTCTTC
CASSYSAGLYNEQFF
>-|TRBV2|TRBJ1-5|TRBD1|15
TGTGCCACCCTCCGGGACAGGGGTGCCGGGGAGCCCCAGCATTTT
CATLRDRGAGEPQHF
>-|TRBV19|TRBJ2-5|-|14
TGTGCCAGTAGTATAACGACAGCACAAGAGACCCAGTACTTC
CASSITTAQETQYF
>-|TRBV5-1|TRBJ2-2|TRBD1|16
TGCGCCAGCAGCTTCTGGGGACAGGGTGCGGCCGGGGAGCTGTTTTTT
CASSFWGQGAAGELFF
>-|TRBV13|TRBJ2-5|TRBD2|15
TGTGCCAGCAGCCGCGGGGGGTCGGGGAAAGAGACCCAGTACTTC
CASSRGGSGKETQYF
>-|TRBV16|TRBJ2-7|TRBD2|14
TGTGCCAGCAGCCATGCTAGCGGCTCCTACGAGCAGTACTTC
CASSHASGSYEQYF
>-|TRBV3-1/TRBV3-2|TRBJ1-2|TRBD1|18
TGTGCCAGCAGCCAAGGATACATGGGACAGGGGACCCCGTATGGCTACACCTTC
CASSQGYMGQGTPYGYTF
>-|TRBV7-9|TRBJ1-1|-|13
TGTGCCAGCAGCCAAATCCCTGCTATTGAAGCTTTCTTT
CASSQIPAIEAFF
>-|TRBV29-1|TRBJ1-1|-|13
TGCAGCGTAACAATAGACAGGAACACTGAAGCTTTCTTT
CSVTIDRNTEAFF
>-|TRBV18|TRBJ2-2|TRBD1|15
TGTGCCAACACGAGGGGGCTGTTTGACACCGGGGAGCTGTTTTTT
CANTRGLFDTGELFF
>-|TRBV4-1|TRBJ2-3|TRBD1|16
TGCGCCAGCAGAGCAAACAGGGGGCCCAGCACAGATACGCAGTATTTT
CASRANRGPSTDTQYF
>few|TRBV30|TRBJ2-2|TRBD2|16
TGTGCCTGGAGGACTAGCGGGAGAGCGGCCACCGGGGAGCTGTTTTTT
CAWRTSGRAATGELFF
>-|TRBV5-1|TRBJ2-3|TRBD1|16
TGCGCCAGCAGCGAACCGGGACAGGGTGTCACAGATACGCAGTATTTT
CASSEPGQGVTDTQYF
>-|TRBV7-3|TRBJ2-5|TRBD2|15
TGTGCCAGCAGCTTTCGTAGCGGGAGTTCGGAGACCCAGTACTTC
CASSFRSGSSETQYF
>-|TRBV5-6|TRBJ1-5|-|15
TGTGCCAGCAGCCCCTGGACAGCGAGCAATCAGCCCCAGCATTTT
CASSPWTASNQPQHF
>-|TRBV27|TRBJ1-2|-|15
TGTGCCAGCAGTTTATCTCCGGGGGGGGCGAGGGGCTACACCTTC
CASSLSPGGARGYTF
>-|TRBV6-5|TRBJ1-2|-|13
TGTGCCAGCAACCCCGGGGGACGGCAAGGCTACACCTTC
CASNPGGRQGYTF
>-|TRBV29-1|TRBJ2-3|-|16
TGCAGCGTTGAAGACTCAGGACTACCTAGCACAGATACGCAGTATTTT
CSVEDSGLPSTDTQYF
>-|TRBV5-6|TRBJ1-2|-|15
TGTGCCAGCAGCCTGAATGATAAGGGGCTGTCTGGCTACACCTTC
CASSLNDKGLSGYTF
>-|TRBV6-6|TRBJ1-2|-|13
TGTGCCAGCAGCCTACCTTCTGGTGATGGCTACACCTTC
CASSLPSGDGYTF
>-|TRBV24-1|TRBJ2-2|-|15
TGTGCCACCAGTGATTTGCGCCCGGAGACCGGGGAGCTGTTTTTT
CATSDLRPETGELFF
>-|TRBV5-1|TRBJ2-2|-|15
TGCGCCAGCAGCTTGGGCGGGAATGAAGCCGGGGAGCTGTTTTTT
CASSLGGNEAGELFF
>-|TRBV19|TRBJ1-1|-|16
TGTGCCAGTAATCGGGGAACAGGGTCCGGGAACACTGAAGCTTTCTTT
CASNRGTGSGNTEAFF
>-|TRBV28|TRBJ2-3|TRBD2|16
TGTGCCAGCAGCTGGGCGAGGACTAGCGTTACAGATACGCAGTATTTT
CASSWARTSVTDTQYF
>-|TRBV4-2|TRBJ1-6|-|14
TGTGCCAGCAGCCAAGTTTATCAGGTTTCACCCCTCCACTTT
CASSQVYQVSPLHF
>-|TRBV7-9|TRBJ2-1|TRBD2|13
TGTGCCCGGGGAGGGCGGATAAACAATGAGCAGTTCTTC
CARGGRINNEQFF
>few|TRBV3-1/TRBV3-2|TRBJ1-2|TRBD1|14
TGTGCCAGCAGCCCTACCGGGACAGTCTATGGCTACACCTTC
CASSPTGTVYGYTF
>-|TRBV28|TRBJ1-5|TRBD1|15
TGTGCCAGCAACAGACAGGGCGGCGGCAATCAGCCCCAGCATTTT
CASNRQGGGNQPQHF
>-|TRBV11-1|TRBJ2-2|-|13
TGTGCCAGCAGCTTTAGCATTCCCGGGGAGCTGTTTTTT
CASSFSIPGELFF
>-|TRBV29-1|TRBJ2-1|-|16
TGCAGCGCCAATGGGGGGGGCCAAAGCTCCTACAATGAGCAGTTCTTC
CSANGGGQSSYNEQFF
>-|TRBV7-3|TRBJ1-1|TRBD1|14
TGTGCCAGCAGCTTTACAGGGGCGAACACTGAAGCTTTCTTT
CASSFTGANTEAFF
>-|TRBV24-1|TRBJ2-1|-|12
TGTGCCACCCGTGGGCCAGAAAATGAGCAGTTCTTC
CATRGPENEQFF
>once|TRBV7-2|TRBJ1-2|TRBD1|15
TGTGCCAGCAGCTCGGACAGGGAGGTTAGCTATGGCTACACCTTC
CASSSDREVSYGYTF
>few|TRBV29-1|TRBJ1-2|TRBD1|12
TGCAGCGCGGGACAGGGGGCGGCTGGCTACACCTTC
CSAGQGAAGYTF
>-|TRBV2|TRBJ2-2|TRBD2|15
TGTGCCAGCAAGGTTGAGCGGGAGAGGAACGGGGAGCTGTTTTTT
CASKVERERNGELFF
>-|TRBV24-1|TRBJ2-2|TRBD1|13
TGTGCCACGGGGGACAGGAACACCGGGGAGCTGTTTTTT
CATGDRNTGELFF
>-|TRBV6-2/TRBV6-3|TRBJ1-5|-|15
TGTGCCAGCAGTTACTCCCGAGAAGGGGCTGGGCCCCAGCATTTT
CASSYSREGAGPQHF
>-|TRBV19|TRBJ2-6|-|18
TGTGCCAGTAGTATCCGGACAGCGCCTGGGTCTGGGGCCAACGTCCTGACTTTC
CASSIRTAPGSGANVLTF
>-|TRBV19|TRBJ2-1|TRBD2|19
TGTGCCAGTAGTGGTACTAGCGGGAGGTCAAGGAGCTCCTACAATGAGCAGTTCTTC
CASSGTSGRSRSSYNEQFF
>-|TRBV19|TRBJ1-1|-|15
TGTGCCAGTAGTTCAGCTACAGGGTGGGACACTGAAGCTTTCTTT
CASSSATGWDTEAFF
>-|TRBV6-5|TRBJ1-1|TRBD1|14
TGTGCCAGCACTACCAACAGGGGAAGTACTGAAGCTTTCTTT
CASTTNRGSTEAFF